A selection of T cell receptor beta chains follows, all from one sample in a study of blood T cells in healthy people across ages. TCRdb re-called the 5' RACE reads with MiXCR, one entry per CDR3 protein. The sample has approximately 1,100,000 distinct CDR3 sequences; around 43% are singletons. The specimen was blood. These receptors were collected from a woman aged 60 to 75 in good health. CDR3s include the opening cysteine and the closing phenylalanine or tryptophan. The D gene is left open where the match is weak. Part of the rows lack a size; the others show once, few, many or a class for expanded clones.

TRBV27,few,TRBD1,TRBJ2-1,TGTGCCAGCAGTTTGGGCAGGGGGCTGGTTGAGCAGTTCTTC,CASSLGRGLVEQFF
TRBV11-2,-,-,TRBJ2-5,TGTGCCAGCAACCATGGCGGCCAAAGAAATGAGCAGTACTTC,CASNHGGQRNEQYF
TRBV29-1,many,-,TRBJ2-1,TGCAGCGTTGATTCTGGGGGTGAGCAGTTCTTC,CSVDSGGEQFF
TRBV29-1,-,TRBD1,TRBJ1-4,TGCAGCGTTGGCCTACCACAGGGGATTAATGAAAAACTGTTTTTT,CSVGLPQGINEKLFF
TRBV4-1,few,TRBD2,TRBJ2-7,TGCGCCAGCAGCCGGAACGAGGCGAGCGGGAGTCGGTACGAGCAGTACTTC,CASSRNEASGSRYEQYF
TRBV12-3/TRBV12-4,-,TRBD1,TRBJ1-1,TGTGCCAGCAGTCCCGGACAGGGGTCGGTGAACACTGAAGCTTTCTTT,CASSPGQGSVNTEAFF
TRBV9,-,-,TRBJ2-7,TGTGCCAGCAGCGTAGAAATGGGGGACGCCTACGAGCAGTACTTC,CASSVEMGDAYEQYF
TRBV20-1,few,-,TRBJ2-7,TGCAGTGCTAGAAGTCCTCCCTACGAGCAGTACTTC,CSARSPPYEQYF
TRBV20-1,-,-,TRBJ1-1,TGCAGTGCTAGAGATCGGTGGGGACCTAAGAACACTGAAGCTTTCTTT,CSARDRWGPKNTEAFF
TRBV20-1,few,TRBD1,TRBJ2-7,TGCAGTGCTAGTACCCCAGGGGGCCCTCGACCCTACGAGCAGTACTTC,CSASTPGGPRPYEQYF
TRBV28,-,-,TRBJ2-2,TGTGCCAGCACTCCCGGACAGTTGAACACCGGGGAGCTGTTTTTT,CASTPGQLNTGELFF
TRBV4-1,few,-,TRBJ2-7,TGCGCCAGCAGCCAAGCCGCCCAGACCTACGAGCAGTACTTC,CASSQAAQTYEQYF
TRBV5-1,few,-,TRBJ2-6,TGCGCCAGCAGCTTGGAACAACCTGGGGCCAACGTCCTGACTTTC,CASSLEQPGANVLTF
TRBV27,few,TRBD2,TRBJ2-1,TGTGCCAGCAGTTTATACCTAGCGGGATCCTACAATGAGCAGTTCTTC,CASSLYLAGSYNEQFF
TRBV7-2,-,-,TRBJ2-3,TGTGCCAGCAGCTTGGGGACTTACCAGGATACGCAGTATTTT,CASSLGTYQDTQYF
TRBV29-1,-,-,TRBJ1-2,TGCAGCGTTGCCGTCCAATATGGCTACACCTTC,CSVAVQYGYTF
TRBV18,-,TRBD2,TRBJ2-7,TGTGCCAGCTCACCAAGCCTAGCGGGCATCTACAATGAGCAGTACTTC,CASSPSLAGIYNEQYF
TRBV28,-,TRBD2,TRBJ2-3,TGTGCCAGCAGTTTTGCCCCCACCGGGACTAGCGGGGAGCTAGATACGCAGTATTTT,CASSFAPTGTSGELDTQYF
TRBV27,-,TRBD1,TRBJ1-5,TGTGTCAGCACGGACAGGGTCAAGCGTCGGCCCCAGCATTTT,CVSTDRVKRRPQHF
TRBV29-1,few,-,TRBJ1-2,TGCAGCGTTGAAGACAGGTCCTATGGCTACACCTTC,CSVEDRSYGYTF
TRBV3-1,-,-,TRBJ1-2,TGTGCCAGCAGCCCCCGGGGGGCCTATGGCTACACCTTC,CASSPRGAYGYTF
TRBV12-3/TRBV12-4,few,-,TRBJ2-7,TGTGCCAGCAGTGTAGAAGGGGATAGGGAGCAGTACTTC,CASSVEGDREQYF
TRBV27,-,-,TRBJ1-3,TGTGCCAGCAGGCCTTTTTTCCGAAACACCATATATTTT,CASRPFFRNTIYF
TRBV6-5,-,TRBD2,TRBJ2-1,TGTGCCAGCAGTTACAGCCGGGCTAGCGGGAGGGCCCTCTACAATGAGCAGTTCTTC,CASSYSRASGRALYNEQFF
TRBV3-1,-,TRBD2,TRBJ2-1,TGTGCCAGCAACCTAGCGGGAGGGCCTAGCAATGAGCAGTTCTTC,CASNLAGGPSNEQFF
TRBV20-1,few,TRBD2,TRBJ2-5,TGCAGTGCCCAATCGGGACTAGCGGGAGGGAGTCTCCAAGAGACCCAGTACTTC,CSAQSGLAGGSLQETQYF
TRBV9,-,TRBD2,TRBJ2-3,TGTGCCAGCAGCGCCGGGACTAGCGGGGGCACAGATACGCAGTATTTT,CASSAGTSGGTDTQYF
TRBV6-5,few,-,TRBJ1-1,TGTGCCAGCAGTTTCCCACCGACACGATCGATAATCCATGAAGCTTTCTTT,CASSFPPTRSIIHEAFF
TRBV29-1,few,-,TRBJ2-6,TGCAGCGTTGTTGGGATCTCTGGGGCCAACGTCCTGACTTTC,CSVVGISGANVLTF
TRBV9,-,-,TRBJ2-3,TGTGCCAGCAGCGCCACAGGCTCGCCCGACCAGGGTACGCAGTATTTT,CASSATGSPDQGTQYF
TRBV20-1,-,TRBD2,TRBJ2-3,TGCAGTGCTATCTTGCGGGAGATGGGTACGCAGTATTTT,CSAILREMGTQYF
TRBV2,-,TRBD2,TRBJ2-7,TGTGCCAGCAAGGCCGGGACTACCTCCTACGAGCAGTACTTC,CASKAGTTSYEQYF
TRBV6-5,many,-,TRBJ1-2,TGTGCCAGCAGTTACTCACCCGGGAACTATGGCTACACCTTC,CASSYSPGNYGYTF
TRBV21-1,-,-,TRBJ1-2,TGTGCCAGCATCTTGACAGGGAACTATGGCTACACCTTC,CASILTGNYGYTF
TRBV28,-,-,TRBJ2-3,TGTGCCAGCAGTTCCCGATTGGGAGAAGGCACAGATACGCAGTATTTT,CASSSRLGEGTDTQYF
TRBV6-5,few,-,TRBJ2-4,TGTGCCAGCAGTTACTTACAGGGAACCAAAAACATTCAGTACTTC,CASSYLQGTKNIQYF
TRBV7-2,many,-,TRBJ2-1,TGTGCCAGCAGCTTAGAGTCGGTAAACAATGAGCAGTTCTTC,CASSLESVNNEQFF
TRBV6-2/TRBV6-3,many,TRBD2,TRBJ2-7,TGTGCCAGCGGTGAACTAAGCGGGAGGGCCGACGAGCAGTACTTC,CASGELSGRADEQYF
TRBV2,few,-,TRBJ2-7,TGTGCCAGCCGTGGGTGGGGTAACGAGCAGTACTTC,CASRGWGNEQYF
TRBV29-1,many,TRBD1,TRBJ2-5,TGCAGCGCCGGACAGGCCACCGCCACCCAGTACTTC,CSAGQATATQYF
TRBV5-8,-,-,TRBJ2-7,TGTGCCAGCAGCTTCGGGGAGGCGGGTTCCTACGAGCAGTACTTC,CASSFGEAGSYEQYF
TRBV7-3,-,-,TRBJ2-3,TGTGCCAGCTTTTCGGGCGGCACAGATACGCAGTATTTT,CASFSGGTDTQYF
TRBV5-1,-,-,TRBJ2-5,TGCGCCAGCAGCCCGGGAGGCGCGGGACATTTCCAAGAGACCCAGTACTTC,CASSPGGAGHFQETQYF
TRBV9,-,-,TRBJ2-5,TGTGCCAGCAGCGTAGGTATAGCAGAGACCCAGTACTTC,CASSVGIAETQYF
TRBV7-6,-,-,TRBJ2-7,TGTGCCAGCAGCTCCCACAGGGAGCTAGCGAGCGAGCAGTACTTC,CASSSHRELASEQYF
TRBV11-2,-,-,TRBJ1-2,TGTGCCAGCAGCTTAGATGGGCAAAATAACTATGGCTACACCTTC,CASSLDGQNNYGYTF